A single sample is the source of the 27 T cell receptor beta chains below, sequenced in a study of CD8 T cells in ankylosing spondylitis (dated by TCRdb to 2015 to 2018). The library was obtained by 5' RACE. Sequencing relied on an Illumina HiSeq 2500. TCRdb passed the public sequencing reads through fastp at Q25 and MiXCR, retaining productive beta sequences. Rows with a matching CDR3 protein are joined into one entry that keeps the most common DNA and genes. Recorded for this sample are roughly 86,000 distinct CDR3 sequences; 8.5% to 9% of them occurred a single time. In total, the top ten clones hold 4.5% to 5.5% of the sample. The source material was blood, either unsorted or a sorted T cell fraction (not recorded which). These receptors all come from a male donor with ankylosing spondylitis or in good health (not recorded which).

This clonotype was seen at least ten times. The rearrangement links TRBV5-1 to TRBJ2-2, with D perhaps matching TRBD1 (5 bases). V was trimmed by 4 bases and J by 7 bases, leaving 11 bases between them. The length of the CDR3 is 13 residues. In germline, CDR1 is SGHRS, CDR2 YFSETQ. The CDR3 DNA reads TGCGCCAGCAGCGCGACAGCAAACGGGGAGCTGTTTTTT. Its protein is CASSATANGELFF. The full variable domain, rest sourced from reference TRBV5-1 and TRBJ2-2, is KAGVTQTPRYLIKTRGQQVTLSCSPISGHRSVSWYQQTPGQGLQFLFEYFSETQRNKGNFPGRFSGRQFSNSRSEMNVSTLELGDSALYLCASSATANGELFFGEGSRLTVL.

The table lists this clonotype with many counts. CDR3 amino acids: CASSRTLVVQTQYF. CDR3 in DNA: TGTGCCAGCAGCCGCACCTTAGTAGTCCAAACGCAGTATTTT. The chain joins TRBV5-4 to TRBJ2-3; D gene ambiguous. Looked up from germline, CDR1 is SGHNT and CDR2 is YYREEE (reference sequence). The CDR3 consists of 14 residues. The V and J ends lost 4 bases and 9 bases respectively, with 18 bases between them.

This clonotype has ten or more counts. The CDR3 loop is CAISEDNRVGEQFF. The CDR3 coding sequence is TGTGCCATCAGTGAGGACAACAGGGTGGGTGAGCAGTTCTTC. The chain employs TRBV10-3 and TRBJ2-1; TRBD1 is a possible D gene (6 bases). Germline assignment: CDR1 ENHRY and CDR2 SYGVKD. Trimming removed 2 bases from V and 9 bases from J, with 14 bases in between. This CDR3 spans 14 amino acids.

The CDR3 sequence is CASSSGLAGVKISPFEQFF. In DNA form, the CDR3 reads TGTGCCAGCAGCTCGGGACTAGCGGGGGTGAAAATTTCCCCCTTTGAGCAGTTCTTC. This sequence joins TRBV7-9 and TRBJ2-1; 14 bases fit TRBD2. CDR3 size: 19 residues. In germline, CDR1 is SEHNR, CDR2 FQNEAQ (reference sequence). The V gene end was trimmed by 4 bases and the J gene end by 9 bases; junction bases not matched to a gene: 17. Complete variable domain (other parts from reference TRBV7-9 and TRBJ2-1): DTGVSQNPRHKITKRGQNVTFRCDPISEHNRLYWYRQTLGQGPEFLTYFQNEAQLEKSRLLSDRFSAERPKGSFSTLEIQRTEQGDSAMYLCASSSGLAGVKISPFEQFFGPGTRLTVL.

A few counts support this clonotype. This sequence joins TRBV7-9 and TRBJ2-7; 8 bases are shared with TRBD1. Germline V gene lookup returns CDR1 SEHNR and CDR2 FQNEAQ (reference sequence). V trimming: 5 bases; J trimming: 3 bases; junction bases outside the gene matches: 6. The CDR3 spans 14 residues. The CDR3 coding sequence is TGTGCCAGCAGCATATCGACAGGGGACTACGAGCAGTACTTC. Amino acids: CASSISTGDYEQYF.

At least ten counts were recorded for this clonotype. One end of the junction does not line up with germline, which may come from a read error. The chain links TRBV7-8 to TRBJ2-2; D is perhaps TRBD1 (6 bases). Germline CDR1 and CDR2: SGHVS and FQNEAQ. The CDR3 is 14 amino acids. This CDR3 reads CASSLVQGTGELFF. The CDR3 region has the DNA TGCGCCAGCAGTCTCGTTCAGGGGACCGGGGAGCTGTTTTTT.

This clonotype was observed many times. The chain links TRBV20-1 to TRBJ2-3; a possible D gene is TRBD2 (5 bases). Germline values: CDR1 DFQATT, CDR2 SNEGSKA (reference sequence). Trimming stripped 0 bases from V and 5 bases from J, with 6 bases between. This CDR3 region has 12 residues. The CDR3 bases are TGCAGTGCTAGAGATCGGGGAGATACGCAGTATTTT. This gives the protein CSARDRGDTQYF.

Ten or more counts support this clonotype. The chain carries TRBV7-8 and TRBJ1-5, with 9 bases that match TRBD1. V shed 4 bases, J shed 0 bases, and the junction held 1 base outside the gene matches. The CDR3 length is 15 residues. Germline CDR1 and CDR2: SGHVS and FQNEAQ. The CDR3 reads CASSWTGASNQPQHF. In nucleotides, the CDR3 is TGTGCCAGCAGCTGGACAGGGGCTAGCAATCAGCCCCAGCATTTT.

With respect to this clonotype: A read error may be the cause here, since a much bigger clone is one base away. The CDR3, as DNA: TGTGCCAGCAGCCCTAGTCCCTACGAGCAGCACTTC. As protein: CASSPSPYEQHF. The V call is TRBV12-3 or TRBV12-4, the J call TRBJ2-7; D remains ambiguous. The CDR3 is 12 residues long.

This clonotype was observed a single time. The chain recombines TRBV20-1 with TRBJ2-2; D is perhaps TRBD1 (7 bases). Germline values: CDR1 DFQATT, CDR2 SNEGSKA (reference sequence). This CDR3 comprises 15 residues. V was pared by 6 bases and J by 3 bases, with 17 bases between. DNA of the CDR3: TGCAGTGCCAGGGGGAGCAGGGGGGACACCGGGGAGCTGTTTTTT. This gives the protein CSARGSRGDTGELFF.

This clonotype was counted many times. The chain is built from TRBV5-4 and TRBJ2-1, with D perhaps TRBD2 (6 bases). Germline V lookup: CDR1 SGHNT, CDR2 YYREEE (reference sequence). V lost 4 bases to trimming and J lost 4 bases, with 9 bases between them. The CDR3 totals 13 residues. This CDR3 is CASSAGGYNEQFF. DNA of the CDR3: TGTGCCAGCAGCGCCGGGGGATACAATGAGCAGTTCTTC.

This clonotype occurred many times. CDR3 loop: CSARVPGRGTEAFF. In nucleotides, the CDR3 is TGCAGTGCTAGAGTCCCGGGCAGGGGGACTGAAGCTTTCTTT. This chain uses TRBV20-1 with TRBJ1-1; 7 nucleotides match TRBD1. The germline V gene encodes CDR1 DFQATT and CDR2 SNEGSKA (reference sequence). V was pared by 1 base and J by 5 bases, with 7 bases of the junction left unmatched. This CDR3 comprises 14 residues.

This clonotype was seen many times. The chain is built from TRBV7-9 and TRBJ2-3; perhaps TRBD2 as D (5 bases). Germline V gene sequence: CDR1 SEHNR, CDR2 FQNEAQ (reference sequence). V lost 1 base to trimming and J lost 1 base, with 12 bases between them. This CDR3 spans 16 amino acids. As DNA, the CDR3 is TGTGCCAGCAGCTTAGGGGCGAGCGGACGCACAGATACGCAGTATTTT. Amino acid sequence: CASSLGASGRTDTQYF.

This clonotype has a handful of counts. The V and J genes are TRBV7-2 and TRBJ2-5; 9 nucleotides match TRBD2. V lost 1 base, J lost 2 bases, and 5 bases stayed unmatched. The CDR3 runs 16 residues. The germline V gene has CDR1 SGHTA and CDR2 FQGNSA. The CDR3 nucleotides read TGTGCCAGCAGCTTAGGGGGACTAGCACTACAAGAGACCCAGTACTTC. Its protein product is CASSLGGLALQETQYF. Complete variable domain (other parts from reference TRBV7-2 and TRBJ2-5): GAGVSQSPSNKVTEKGKDVELRCDPISGHTALYWYRQSLGQGLEFLIYFQGNSAPDKSGLPSDRFSAERTGGSVSTLTIQRTQQEDSAVYLCASSLGGLALQETQYFGPGTRLLVL.

This clonotype was seen more than once but under ten times. The chain couples TRBV5-1 to TRBJ2-1; 7 bases are a match to TRBD2. Germline trimming cut 4 bases from V and 6 bases from J; bases unmatched to any gene: 4. Per the germline V gene, CDR1 is SGHRS and CDR2 is YFSETQ. The CDR3 spans 13 residues. The chain's CDR3 is CASSPRLANEQFF. The CDR3 coding sequence is TGCGCCAGCAGCCCAAGACTAGCCAATGAGCAGTTCTTC. The full variable domain, in which reference TRBV5-1 and TRBJ2-1 provide the parts outside the CDR3, is KAGVTQTPRYLIKTRGQQVTLSCSPISGHRSVSWYQQTPGQGLQFLFEYFSETQRNKGNFPGRFSGRQFSNSRSEMNVSTLELGDSALYLCASSPRLANEQFFGPGTRLTVL.

This clonotype has at least ten counts. This sequence joins TRBV7-6 and TRBJ2-1; 11 bases match TRBD1. CDR1 and CDR2 (germline): SGHVS, FNYEAQ. This CDR3 contains 15 residues. J lost 6 bases, V lost 6 bases, and 7 bases had no gene match. The CDR3 region is CASSSGTGGVNEQFF. The CDR3 bases are TGTGCCAGCAGTTCCGGGACAGGGGGGGTCAATGAGCAGTTCTTC.

This clonotype was detected ten times or more. The chain links TRBV5-1 to TRBJ1-5; 9 bases map to TRBD1. In germline, CDR1 is SGHRS, CDR2 YFSETQ. The V and J ends lost 5 bases and 6 bases, in that order; junction bases with no gene match: 6. The CDR3 has 14 residues. CDR3 nucleotide sequence: TGCGCCAGCAGTTACGAGACAGGGGGTCAGCCCCAGCATTTT. This encodes CASSYETGGQPQHF.

This clonotype showed up just a few times. The J gene is TRBJ1-5, the V gene TRBV23-1, with 9 positions matching TRBD1. TRBV23-1 is marked as an open reading frame, function uncertain. CDR3 length: 14 residues. After removal of 6 bases from V and 5 bases from J, the junction contained 5 bases not matched to a gene. This CDR3 reads CASRPGTGYQPQHF. For the CDR3, the DNA is TGCGCCAGCAGGCCCGGGACAGGGTATCAGCCCCAGCATTTT.

This clonotype was seen many times. This rearrangement joins TRBV27 to TRBJ2-1, with no clear D. Germline V lookup: CDR1 MNHEY, CDR2 SMNVEV (reference sequence). CDR3 length equals 18 residues. V was trimmed by 2 bases and J by 4 bases, leaving 21 bases between them. Here the CDR3 reads CASSLVSLNLWSYNEQFF. The DNA of the CDR3 is TGTGCCAGCAGTTTAGTTAGCCTAAATCTATGGAGTTACAATGAGCAGTTCTTC.

The V call is TRBV20-1, the J call TRBJ2-1, with 10 bases lining up with TRBD1. Germline values: CDR1 DFQATT, CDR2 SNEGSKA (reference sequence). This CDR3 comprises 18 residues. The CDR3 protein is CCVQSLSATGTGANEQFF. CDR3 in DNA: TGCTGTGTTCAATCGCTCAGCGCCACCGGGACAGGGGCCAATGAGCAGTTCTTC.

The chain combines TRBV12-3 or TRBV12-4 with TRBJ1-1; TRBD1 agrees at 10 bases. CDR3 length equals 16 residues. Unmatched junction bases numbered 8, after V lost 7 bases and J lost 0 bases. CDR3 nucleotide sequence: TGTGCCAGCACTCTGGGACAGGGGAATTTGAACACTGAAGCTTTCTTT. It is translated as CASTLGQGNLNTEAFF.

This clonotype was seen ten or more times. The CDR3 spells CAISVQAIDEQYF. The CDR3 DNA reads as TGTGCCATCAGTGTCCAGGCAATCGACGAGCAGTACTTC. The rearrangement links TRBV10-3 to TRBJ2-7; D not certain. CDR1 and CDR2 (germline): ENHRY, SYGVKD. The CDR3 sequence is 13 residues long. V was clipped by 4 bases and J by 5 bases, with 12 bases between them.

This clonotype is medium-sized (0.01 to 0.1%) within its sample. The rearrangement links TRBV12-3 or TRBV12-4 to TRBJ2-1; D is uncertain. The CDR3 is 14 amino acids. The ends were cut back, 3 bases at V and 6 bases at J, with 12 bases in the middle. The CDR3 reads CASSLMASSNEQFF. CDR3 nucleotide sequence: TGTGCCAGCAGTTTGATGGCATCTTCCAATGAGCAGTTCTTC.

This clonotype was detected a few times. This chain joins TRBV7-3 and TRBJ2-1; the match to TRBD2 covers 8 bases. The V segment lost 8 bases and the J segment 9 bases; nucleotides outside the gene matches: 9. This CDR3 comprises 13 residues. The germline gives CDR1 SGHTA, CDR2 FQGTGA. The CDR3 nucleotides read TGTGCCAGCTCCCCGGGACTAGTTGGTGAGCAGTTCTTC. Translated, it gives CASSPGLVGEQFF. The entire variable domain, with the rest obtained from reference TRBV7-3 and TRBJ2-1, is as follows: GAGVSQTPSNKVTEKGKYVELRCDPISGHTALYWYRQSLGQGPEFLIYFQGTGAADDSGLPNDRFFAVRPEGSVSTLKIQRTERGDSAVYLCASSPGLVGEQFFGPGTRLTVL.

In its sample, this clonotype ranks as medium-sized (0.01 to 0.1%). The chain employs TRBV28 and TRBJ2-2; 11 positions agree with TRBD1. The junction had 2 bases not matched to a gene; V was cut back by 5 bases and J by 0 bases. CDR3 length: 16 amino acids. The germline V gene has CDR1 MDHEN and CDR2 SYDVKM. CDR3 DNA: TGTGCCAGCAGTAGGGGACAGGGGGCGAACACCGGGGAGCTGTTTTTT. It yields the protein CASSRGQGANTGELFF.

This clonotype was counted a few times. The chain recombines TRBV15 with TRBJ1-6; D call uncertain. Germline V lookup: CDR1 LNHNV, CDR2 YYDKDF (reference sequence). The CDR3 has 14 amino acids. Trimming pared 8 bases from V and 7 bases from J, leaving 15 bases between. CDR3 protein: CATAQTGVNSPLHF. The CDR3 nucleotides read TGTGCCACCGCACAAACGGGAGTGAATTCACCCCTCCACTTT.

This clonotype was found many times. The V call is TRBV20-1, the J call TRBJ2-2, with 8 bases lining up with TRBD1. Germline-derived CDR1 and CDR2 are DFQATT and SNEGSKA (reference sequence). V trimming: 6 bases; J trimming: 2 bases; junction bases outside the gene matches: 8. The CDR3 totals 15 residues. The CDR3 region has the DNA TGCAGTGCACTGCTCAGGGGGCTTAACACCGGGGAGCTGTTTTTT. It specifies CSALLRGLNTGELFF.